These 19 T cell receptor beta chains were all obtained from the same sample, sequenced in a study of PD-1 blockade in mismatch repair-deficient tumors. Assay: immunoSEQ multiplex PCR; the TCRdb copy retains only in-frame clones and omits some. The sample lists approximately 110,000 clones, about three quarters occurring once. The source material was peripheral blood, sampled just over 59 weeks after starting pembrolizumab. These receptors came from an adult with mismatch repair-deficient cancer.

This sequence joins TRBV27 and TRBJ2-5, with 9 nucleotides matching TRBD2. This CDR3 region has 18 residues. The ends lost 6 bases at V and 0 bases at J; junction bases unmatched: 14. Germline-derived CDR1 and CDR2 are MNHEY and SMNVEV (reference sequence). CDR3 coding DNA: TGTGCCAGCAGCACCGTTCGAAGCGGGAGGAAGTACCAAGAGACCCAGTACTTC. Protein product: CASSTVRSGRKYQETQYF.

The V and J genes are TRBV4-3 and TRBJ2-3; D not certain. This CDR3 comprises 11 residues. CDR1 and CDR2 (germline): LGHNA, YSLEER. Trimming removed 6 bases at V and 6 bases at J, with 7 bases between. The CDR3 DNA sequence: TGCGCCAGCAGAGCAGCGGATACGCAGTATTTT. Protein product: CASRAADTQYF.

V and J are TRBV11-2 and TRBJ2-5; D gene uncertain. V lost 6 bases and J 5 bases, leaving 7 bases between the germline ends. Looked up from germline, CDR1 is SGHAT and CDR2 is FQNNGV. This CDR3 has 11 residues. CDR3 region: CASRSGETQYF. The CDR3 coding sequence is TGTGCCAGCAGGTCTGGGGAGACCCAGTACTTC.

This clone was recorded a few times. The rearrangement links TRBV2 to TRBJ2-5; D gene uncertain. The CDR3 totals 13 residues. Trimming took 8 bases from V and 5 from J, leaving 15 bases between them. Germline V gene data show CDR1 as SNHLY and CDR2 as FYNNEI. The CDR3: CASVGSPVETQYF. CDR3 DNA sequence: TGTGCCAGCGTGGGCAGCCCGGTGGAGACCCAGTACTTC. The full variable domain, rest sourced from reference TRBV2 and TRBJ2-5, is EPEVTQTPSHQVTQMGQEVILRCVPISNHLYFYWYRQILGQKVEFLVSFYNNEISEKSEIFDDQFSVERPDGSNFTLKIRSTKLEDSAMYFCASVGSPVETQYFGPGTRLLVL.

This chain links TRBV9 with TRBJ1-1; D may be TRBD1 (5 bases). CDR1 is SGDLS, CDR2 YYNGEE, per germline. CDR3 length equals 14 residues. V shed 0 bases and J shed 2 bases, with 8 bases lying between them. For the CDR3, the DNA is TGTGCCAGCAGCGTAGCACAGGCAAACACTGAAGCTTTCTTT. Its protein is CASSVAQANTEAFF.

The chain recombines TRBV29-1 with TRBJ1-1; perhaps TRBD1 as D (5 bases). Trimming removed 5 bases from V and 5 bases from J, with 15 bases in between. This CDR3 is built from 13 residues. Germline V gene lookup returns CDR1 SQVTM and CDR2 ANQGSEA. The CDR3 here is CSVPGPLRTEAFF. In DNA form, the CDR3 reads TGCAGCGTTCCGGGACCTTTGAGGACTGAAGCTTTCTTT.

In its sample, this clone was seen once. The chain links TRBV5-1 to TRBJ1-4; 8 bases are a match to TRBD1. Germline CDR1 reads SGHRS; CDR2 reads YFSETQ. The junction had 10 bases not matched to a gene; V was cut back by 6 bases and J by 3 bases. The CDR3 extends over 16 amino acids. The DNA of the CDR3 is TGCGCCAGCAACACAGGGGGACGGGCATCTAATGAAAAACTGTTTTTT. This sequence encodes CASNTGGRASNEKLFF.

V is TRBV9 and J is TRBJ2-5, with 10 bases matching TRBD2. Germline CDR1 SGDLS, CDR2 YYNGEE. Losses at the gene ends were 3 bases for V and 5 bases for J; bases not matched to a gene: 7. The CDR3 contains 15 residues. CDR3 sequence: CASSAPSGSTETQYF. DNA for the CDR3: TGTGCCAGCAGCGCCCCTAGCGGGAGTACGGAGACCCAGTACTTC.

This chain uses TRBV12-5 with TRBJ2-7, with D tentatively TRBD1 (6 bases). Between the trimmed V and J ends, which lost 4 bases and 3 bases, there was a span of 13 bases. Germline values: CDR1 LGHNT, CDR2 FRNRAP. The CDR3 runs 14 residues. CDR3 in DNA: TGTGCTAGTGGTTCTGAGGGGGTGTTCTACGAGCAGTACTTC. Its translation is CASGSEGVFYEQYF.

The sample holds a few counts of this clone. The chain employs TRBV9 and TRBJ2-5, with a tentative D call TRBD2 (6 bases). This CDR3 region has 14 residues. In germline, CDR1 is SGDLS, CDR2 YYNGEE. Trimming removed 0 bases at V and 4 bases at J, with 10 bases between. CDR3 region: CASSVGLGGETQYF. CDR3 DNA sequence: TGTGCCAGCAGCGTAGGTCTCGGGGGAGAGACCCAGTACTTC. Filled out from reference TRBV9 and TRBJ2-5, the complete variable domain reads DSGVTQTPKHLITATGQRVTLRCSPRSGDLSVYWYQQSLDQGLQFLIQYYNGEERAKGNILERFSAQQFPDLHSELNLSSLELGDSALYFCASSVGLGGETQYFGPGTRLLVL.

The chain carries TRBV6-1 and TRBJ2-7; TRBD1 might be the D (5 bases). V shed 1 base and J shed 0 bases, with 10 bases lying between them. The CDR3 sequence is 15 residues long. Looked up from germline, CDR1 is MNHNS and CDR2 is SASEGT. CDR3 region: CASSEGAGRSYEQYF. The DNA for the CDR3 is TGTGCCAGCAGTGAAGGGGCAGGGCGCTCCTACGAGCAGTACTTC.

The V call is TRBV6-5, the J call TRBJ1-5, with 7 bases aligning to TRBD1. Germline assignment: CDR1 MNHEY and CDR2 SVGAGI. The J segment lost 2 bases and the V segment lost 8 bases, leaving 6 bases of the junction unmatched. CDR3 size: 14 residues. CDR3 amino acids: CASGTGQGNQPQHF. CDR3 nucleotides: TGTGCCAGCGGGACTGGACAGGGCAATCAGCCCCAGCATTTT.

CDR3 nucleotide sequence: TGTGCCAGCTCACCACCGGCAGCACCGATAGGACGGGAGCAGTTCTTC. This gives the protein CASSPPAAPIGREQFF. V gene TRBV18 combines with J gene TRBJ2-1; D gene ambiguous. Germline CDR1 KGHSH, CDR2 LQKENI. The V end was cut by 0 bases, the J end by 10 bases, with 19 bases between. The CDR3 totals 16 residues.

The rearrangement links TRBV5-4 to TRBJ2-3, with TRBD1 as a possible D gene (6 bases). Trimming shortened V by 0 bases and J by 4 bases, and 6 bases separated the two germline ends. CDR3 length: 13 residues. Germline CDR1 is SGHNT and CDR2 is YYREEE (reference sequence). The chain's CDR3 is CASSLAGADTQYF. For the CDR3, the DNA is TGTGCCAGCAGCTTGGCAGGGGCAGATACGCAGTATTTT.

The genes are TRBV6-1 and TRBJ2-7, with 7 bases lining up with TRBD1. In germline, CDR1 is MNHNS, CDR2 SASEGT. Trimming took 4 bases from V and 4 from J; bases not matched to a gene: 10. The CDR3 sequence is 15 residues long. This chain's CDR3 is CASSGELGRGYEQYF. The CDR3, as DNA: TGTGCCAGCAGTGGAGAATTGGGCAGGGGGTACGAGCAGTACTTC.

This chain joins TRBV5-1 and TRBJ2-2; TRBD2 aligns across 12 bases. The CDR3 totals 16 residues. Germline V CDR1 and CDR2: SGHRS, YFSETQ. J gave up 4 bases and V 6 bases, and 7 bases lay outside the gene matches. The CDR3, as DNA: TGCGCCAGCACCCAACTAGCGGGAGGCCGCACCGGGGAGCTGTTTTTT. Residues: CASTQLAGGRTGELFF.

The rearrangement uses TRBV11-1 and TRBJ2-1, with D perhaps matching TRBD1 (6 bases). Germline CDR1 SGHAT, CDR2 FQDESV (reference sequence). The CDR3 is 15 amino acids. V was trimmed by 3 bases and J by 4 bases, leaving 13 bases between them. The CDR3 region has the DNA TGTGCCAGCAGCTTGGGCCGGGACAATTACAATGAGCAGTTCTTC. This gives the protein CASSLGRDNYNEQFF.

This chain connects TRBV2 to TRBJ2-7, with D possibly matching TRBD2 (7 bases). CDR1 is SNHLY, CDR2 FYNNEI, per germline. With 4 bases removed from V and 5 bases from J, the gap between germline ends came to 15 bases. The CDR3 is made up of 14 amino acids. CDR3 loop: CASSGGWGGHEQYF. The CDR3 DNA sequence: TGTGCCAGCAGTGGGGGGTGGGGGGGGCACGAGCAGTACTTC.

This rearrangement joins TRBV6-1 to TRBJ2-1, with D possibly being TRBD2 (7 bases). This CDR3 has 15 residues. CDR1 and CDR2 (germline): MNHNS, SASEGT. V was clipped by 6 bases and J by 12 bases, with 24 bases between them. The CDR3 loop is CASSVQGTTSSRQFF. The CDR3 DNA sequence: TGTGCCAGCAGCGTTCAGGGGACTACTAGTTCACGGCAGTTCTTC.